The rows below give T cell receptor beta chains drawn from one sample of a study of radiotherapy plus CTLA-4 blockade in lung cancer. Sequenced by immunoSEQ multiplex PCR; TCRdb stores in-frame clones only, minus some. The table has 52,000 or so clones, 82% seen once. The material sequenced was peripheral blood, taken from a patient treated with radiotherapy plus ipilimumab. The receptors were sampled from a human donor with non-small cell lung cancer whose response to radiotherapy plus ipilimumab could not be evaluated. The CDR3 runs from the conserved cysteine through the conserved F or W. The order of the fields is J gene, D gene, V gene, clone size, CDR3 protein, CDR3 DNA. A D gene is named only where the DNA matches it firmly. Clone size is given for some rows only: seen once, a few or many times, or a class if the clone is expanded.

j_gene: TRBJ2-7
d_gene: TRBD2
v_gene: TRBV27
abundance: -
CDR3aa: CASRPHSGTTYEQYF
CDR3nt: TGTGCCAGCAGACCACATAGCGGGACTACCTACGAGCAGTACTTC

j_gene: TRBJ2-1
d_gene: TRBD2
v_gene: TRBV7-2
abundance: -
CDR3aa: CASGRLAAYNEQFF
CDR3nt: TGTGCCTCGGGGAGGCTAGCGGCCTACAATGAGCAGTTCTTC

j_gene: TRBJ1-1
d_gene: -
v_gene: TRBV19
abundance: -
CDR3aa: CASTSDINTEAFF
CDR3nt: TGTGCCAGTACCTCTGACATTAACACTGAAGCTTTCTTT

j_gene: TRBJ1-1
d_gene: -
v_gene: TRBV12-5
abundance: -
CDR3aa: CASGLDRVVGTEAFF
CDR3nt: TGTGCTAGTGGTTTGGACAGGGTGGTTGGCACTGAAGCTTTCTTT

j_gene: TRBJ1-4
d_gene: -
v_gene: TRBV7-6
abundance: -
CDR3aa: CASSWRARGANEKLFF
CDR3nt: TGTGCCAGCAGCTGGAGGGCGAGAGGGGCTAATGAAAAACTGTTTTTT

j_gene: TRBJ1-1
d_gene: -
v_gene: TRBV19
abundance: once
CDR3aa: CASTPQGSKEGSEAFF
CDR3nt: TGTGCCAGTACCCCCCAGGGAAGCAAGGAAGGCAGTGAAGCTTTCTTT

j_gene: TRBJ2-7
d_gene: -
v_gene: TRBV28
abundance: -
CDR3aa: CASSSTLTYEQYF
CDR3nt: TGTGCCAGCAGTTCCACTCTGACCTACGAGCAGTACTTC

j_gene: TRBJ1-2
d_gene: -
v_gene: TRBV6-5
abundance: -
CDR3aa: CASSYSAVHGYTF
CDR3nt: TGTGCCAGCAGTTACTCGGCAGTCCATGGCTACACCTTC

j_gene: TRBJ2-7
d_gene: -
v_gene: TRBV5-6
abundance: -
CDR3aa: CASSLGQFFSSSYEQYF
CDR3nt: TGTGCCAGCAGCTTGGGCCAGTTTTTTTCAAGCTCCTACGAGCAGTACTTC

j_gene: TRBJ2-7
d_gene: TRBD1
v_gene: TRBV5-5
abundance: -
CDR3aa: CASSLAGQGSYEQYF
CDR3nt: TGTGCCAGCAGCTTGGCAGGACAGGGGTCCTACGAGCAGTACTTC

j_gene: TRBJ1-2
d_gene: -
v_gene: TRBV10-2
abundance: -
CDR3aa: CASSEILEGIYGYTF
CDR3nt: TGCGCCAGCAGTGAGATATTGGAGGGGATCTATGGCTACACCTTC

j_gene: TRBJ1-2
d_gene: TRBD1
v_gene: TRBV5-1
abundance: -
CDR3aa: CASSSDRAVRGGYTF
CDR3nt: TGCGCCAGCAGCTCGGACAGGGCGGTCCGTGGTGGCTACACCTTC

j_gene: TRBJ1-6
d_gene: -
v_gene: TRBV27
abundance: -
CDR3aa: CASRGGGSPLHF
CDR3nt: TGTGCCAGCAGGGGAGGGGGTTCACCCCTCCACTTT

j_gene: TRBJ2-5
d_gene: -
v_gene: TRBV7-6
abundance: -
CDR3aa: CASSLLYSSEAQYF
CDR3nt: TGTGCCAGCAGCTTATTGTATAGCTCCGAGGCCCAGTACTTC

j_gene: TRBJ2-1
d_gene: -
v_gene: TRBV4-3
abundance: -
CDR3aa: CASSLTQSGNEQFF
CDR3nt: TGCGCCAGCAGCTTGACCCAGTCGGGCAATGAGCAGTTCTTC

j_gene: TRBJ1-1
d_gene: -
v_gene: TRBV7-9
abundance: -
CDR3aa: CAMQAPGEEAFF
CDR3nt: TGTGCCATGCAGGCGCCCGGTGAAGAAGCTTTCTTT

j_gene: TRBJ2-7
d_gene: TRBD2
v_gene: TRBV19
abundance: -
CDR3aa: CASSTLLAGGPYEQYF
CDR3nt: TGTGCCAGTAGTACCCTCTTGGCGGGAGGCCCCTACGAGCAGTACTTC

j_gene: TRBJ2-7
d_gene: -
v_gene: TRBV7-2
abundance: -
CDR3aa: CASSRGPYEQYF
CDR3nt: TGTGCCAGCAGCCGCGGGCCCTACGAGCAGTACTTC

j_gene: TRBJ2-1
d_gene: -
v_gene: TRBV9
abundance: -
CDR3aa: CASSLQHNEQFF
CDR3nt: TGTGCCAGCAGCCTACAGCACAATGAGCAGTTCTTC

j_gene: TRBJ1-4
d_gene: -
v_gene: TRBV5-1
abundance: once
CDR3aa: CASTLGHGNEKLFF
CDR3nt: TGCGCCAGCACCCTGGGACACGGAAATGAAAAACTGTTTTTT

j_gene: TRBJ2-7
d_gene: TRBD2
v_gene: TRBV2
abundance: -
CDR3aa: CASRASFSGRARNEQYF
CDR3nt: TGTGCCAGCAGGGCATCTTTTAGCGGGAGGGCCAGGAACGAGCAGTACTTC

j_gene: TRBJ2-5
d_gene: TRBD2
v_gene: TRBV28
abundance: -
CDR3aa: CASSSALGLASPGRETQYF
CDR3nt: TGTGCCAGCAGTTCCGCCCTGGGACTAGCCAGCCCCGGTCGAGAGACCCAGTACTTC

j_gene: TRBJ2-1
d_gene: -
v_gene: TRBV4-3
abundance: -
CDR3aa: CASSQESRSHEQFF
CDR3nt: TGCGCCAGCAGCCAAGAAAGCCGGAGCCATGAGCAGTTCTTC

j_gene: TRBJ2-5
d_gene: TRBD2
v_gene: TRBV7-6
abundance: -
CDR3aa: CASFRGGLQETQYF
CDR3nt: TGTGCCAGTTTCCGCGGGGGGCTCCAAGAGACCCAGTACTTC

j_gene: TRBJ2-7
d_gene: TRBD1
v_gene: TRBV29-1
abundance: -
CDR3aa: CSVADRAYEQYF
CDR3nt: TGCAGCGTAGCGGACAGGGCCTACGAGCAGTACTTC

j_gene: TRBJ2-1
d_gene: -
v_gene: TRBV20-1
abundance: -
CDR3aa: CSARLNEQFF
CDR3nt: TGCAGTGCTAGACTCAATGAGCAGTTCTTC

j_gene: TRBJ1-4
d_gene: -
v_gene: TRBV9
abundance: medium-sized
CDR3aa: CASSADRSDEKLFF
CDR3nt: TGTGCCAGCAGCGCAGACAGATCGGATGAAAAACTGTTTTTT

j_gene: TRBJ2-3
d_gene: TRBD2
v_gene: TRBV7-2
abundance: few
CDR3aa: CASSWGSGRTDTQYF
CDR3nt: TGTGCCAGCAGCTGGGGCAGCGGGAGAACAGATACGCAGTATTTT

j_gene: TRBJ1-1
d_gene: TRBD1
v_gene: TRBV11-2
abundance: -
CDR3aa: CASSPDRGRGAFF
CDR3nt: TGTGCCAGCAGCCCGGACAGGGGGCGCGGAGCTTTCTTT

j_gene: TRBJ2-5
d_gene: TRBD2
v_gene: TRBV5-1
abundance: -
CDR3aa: CASSTLSSGGAQWKTQYF
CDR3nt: TGCGCCAGCAGCACCCTTTCTAGCGGGGGGGCCCAGTGGAAGACCCAGTACTTC

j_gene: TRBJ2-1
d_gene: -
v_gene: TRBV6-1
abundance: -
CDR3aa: CASSPGGIEQFF
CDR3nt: TGTGCCAGCAGTCCTGGCGGGATAGAGCAGTTCTTC

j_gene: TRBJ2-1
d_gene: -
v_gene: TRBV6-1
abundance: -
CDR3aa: CASSDLGAIGQFF
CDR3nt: TGTGCCAGCAGTGACTTGGGGGCGATAGGGCAGTTCTTC

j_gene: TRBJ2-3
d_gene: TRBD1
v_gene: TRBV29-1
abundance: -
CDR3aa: CSVTSPGQGVTDTQYF
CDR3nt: TGCAGCGTTACTTCGCCCGGACAGGGAGTCACAGATACGCAGTATTTT

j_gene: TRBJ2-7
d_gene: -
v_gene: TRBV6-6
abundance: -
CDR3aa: CASSYSFTGYEQYF
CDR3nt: TGTGCCAGCAGTTACTCGTTCACAGGGTACGAGCAGTACTTC

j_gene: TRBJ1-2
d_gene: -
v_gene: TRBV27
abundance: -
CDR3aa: CASSLWGAGGYTF
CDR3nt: TGTGCCAGCAGTTTGTGGGGCGCGGGGGGCTACACCTTC